This T cell receptor (beta chain) was documented in a study of blood T cell repertoires in COVID-19. Background on the study: PBMCs, B-cell-depleted T cells, or T cells provided the cDNA or gDNA that made up the material.

Participant ages covered about 18 to 89 years across 24 US areas. Participants' reported clinical history set cohort assignment. As processed by the authors: Estimation of nucleated cell counts relied on the amplification of reference gene primers. Sequenced by immunoSEQ multiplex PCR; TCRdb stores in-frame clones only, minus some. For V, J and clone size, that table is used; D and trimming come from the DNA. The sample holds about 260,000 clones; under 95% are singletons and the top ten take around 2.8%. The TCR sequence derives from a man aged 40-50 years who had been exposed to COVID-19. The material sequenced was PBMCs or T cells enriched from blood (not recorded which).

CDR3 coding DNA: TGTGCCTGGAGGACTCCCCGCCATCGAGGGGTCGCCGGGACTAGCGGGACCTCCTACGAGCAGTACTTC. It translates to CAWRTPRHRGVAGTSGTSYEQYF. The chain is built from TRBV30 and TRBJ2-7; 13 nucleotides line up with TRBD2. Germline V CDR1 and CDR2: GTSNPN, SVGIG (reference sequence). With V trimmed by 3 bases and J by 0 bases, 26 bases remained unmatched. CDR3 length: 23 residues.